This T cell receptor (beta chain) was obtained from a study of Tregs in tolerant kidney transplant recipients. The overall study: Related graft donors supplied nonmyeloablative bone marrow transplants, and mixed chimerism was transient.

This clone was observed once. Unstimulated Tregs (CD4+CD25+CD127-) and CD4+CD25- non-Tregs were sorted from PBMCs. The CDR3 consists of 16 residues. Germline values: CDR1 SGHRS, CDR2 YFSETQ. V shed 0 bases and J shed 9 bases, with 19 bases lying between them. TCRdb's copy holds only in-frame clones and misses some; the assay was immunoSEQ multiplex PCR. The sample consists of around 78,000 clones, around 90% of them appearing once. This chain uses TRBV5-1 with TRBJ2-1; the D is unclear. The source was Tregs from blood, collected before the transplant. This receptor was taken from a human donor who received a combined kidney and bone marrow transplant. The CDR3 loop reads CASSLELSVSFSEQFF. In nucleotides, the CDR3 is TGCGCCAGCAGCTTGGAATTGTCTGTTAGCTTTTCTGAGCAGTTCTTC.